The rows below give T cell receptor beta chains drawn from one sample of a study of blood T cells in healthy people across ages. MiXCR was run by TCRdb on the 5' RACE reads, yielding one entry per CDR3 protein. Seen here are roughly 1.5 million distinct CDR3 sequences, about 42% observed once, and the top ten hold more than 4%. The sample consisted of blood. All receptors derive from a woman aged 18-35 years in good health. Each CDR3 is given without its conserved first and last residue. Clone size, where shown, is once, few, many, or a class for clones that have expanded.

v_call clone_size cdr3_aa
TRBV4-3 . ASSRGQLGTDTQY
TRBV11-2 few ASSLSVPNRKLF
TRBV27 few ASSLRRGQGTDTQY
TRBV9 . ASSARTSGGVDTQY
TRBV12-3/TRBV12-4 . ASSWTDMDGYT
TRBV20-1 . SAPTYEANYGYT
TRBV24-1 few ATSDGTSNVEQF
TRBV12-3/TRBV12-4 . ASTLRDSSTDTQY
TRBV7-9 . ASSLSGWSGYT
TRBV7-9 . ASILDGRDTQY
TRBV10-2 . ASTTQRGTQY
TRBV18 few ASTHQMEQETQY
TRBV27 . ASSGQGGANEQY
TRBV4-2 few ASSSRLAGGYTDTQY
TRBV20-1 few SADSGDRAGDTQY
TRBV12-3/TRBV12-4 . ASSPRLVYEQY
TRBV4-1 . ASSQDGPGTSGGWNTQY
TRBV12-3/TRBV12-4 . ASSLGGTSKNIQY
TRBV2 . ASSEDRVATQY
TRBV2 . ASTERGQAFYGYT
TRBV19 . ASGTKADTQY
TRBV27 few ASSFETLGGLYSPLH
TRBV7-2 few ASSLASGQGAYEQY
TRBV20-1 . SARWGDRLNTEAF
TRBV6-6 . ASNTPVSDEQF
TRBV13 . VSSPSGIVFATQY
TRBV28 . TSSLGLPGYGYT
TRBV7-2 . ASNTDRFQPQH
TRBV12-3/TRBV12-4 . ASTSTSGQGYEKLF
TRBV9 . ASSVGQRTEAF